This entry is about one T cell receptor beta chain. The antigen is unknown. PCR used 60 Vbeta primers and 13 Jbeta primers. Measured with immunoSEQ multiplex PCR; TCRdb has only the in-frame clones, and not every one. Among about 120,000 clones listed, about 83% were seen once. Per germline, CDR1 SGHAT and CDR2 FQNNGV. With V trimmed by 5 bases and J by 4 bases, 6 bases remained unmatched. CDR3 length: 14 residues. These data belong to a study of cytomegalovirus exposure and HLA in healthy donors. The study's findings and limits: In a later analysis, a missense DCLRE1C variant was linked to TCR beta V- and J-gene trimming.

The chain is built from TRBV11-2 and TRBJ1-1, with 8 bases that match TRBD1. The sample consisted of PBMCs. The receptor was derived from a woman between 35 and 50 years old in good health and CMV-seropositive. CDR3 sequence: CASSTYRGGTEAFF. CDR3 bases: TGTGCCAGCAGCACCTACAGGGGGGGCACTGAAGCTTTCTTT.